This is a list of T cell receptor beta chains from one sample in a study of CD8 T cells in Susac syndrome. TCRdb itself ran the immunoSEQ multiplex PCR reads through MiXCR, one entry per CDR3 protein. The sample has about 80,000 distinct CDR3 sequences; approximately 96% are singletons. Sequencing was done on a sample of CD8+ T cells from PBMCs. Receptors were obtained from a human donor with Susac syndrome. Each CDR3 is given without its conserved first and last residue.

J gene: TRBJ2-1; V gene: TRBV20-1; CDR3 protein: SADQAVPSYNEQF
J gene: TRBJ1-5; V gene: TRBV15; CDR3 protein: ATSRDKRAGQPQH
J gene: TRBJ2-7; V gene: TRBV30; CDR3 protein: AWNLLADEQY
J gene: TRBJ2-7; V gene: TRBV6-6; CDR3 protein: ASSYAGGAYEQY
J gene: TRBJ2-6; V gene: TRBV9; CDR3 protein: ASSDYAGGPSGANVLT
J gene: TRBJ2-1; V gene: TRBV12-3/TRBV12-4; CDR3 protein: ASSVGLARSYNEQF
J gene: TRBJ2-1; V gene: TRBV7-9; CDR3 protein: ASSAIINNEQF
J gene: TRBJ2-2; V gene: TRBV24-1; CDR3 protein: ATRDRGAGELF
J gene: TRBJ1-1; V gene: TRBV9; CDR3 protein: ASSVGGGAEAF
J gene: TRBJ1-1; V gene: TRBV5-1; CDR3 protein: ASSLDTRGRGTEAF
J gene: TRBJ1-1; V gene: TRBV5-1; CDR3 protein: ASSPGPYTEAF
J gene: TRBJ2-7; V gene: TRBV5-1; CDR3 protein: ASSPGTSGTIYSYEQY
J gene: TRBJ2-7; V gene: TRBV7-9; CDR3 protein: ASSPGRVLSEQY
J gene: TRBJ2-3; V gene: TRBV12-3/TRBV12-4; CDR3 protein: ASSYRTGTDTQY
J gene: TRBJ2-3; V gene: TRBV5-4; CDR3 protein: ASSSDPSSGSTDTQY
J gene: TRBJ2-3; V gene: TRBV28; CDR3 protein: ASSSGTGPSTDTQY
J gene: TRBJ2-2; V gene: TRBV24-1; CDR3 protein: ATSGGSGELF
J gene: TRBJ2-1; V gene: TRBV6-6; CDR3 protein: ASSGQSNEQF
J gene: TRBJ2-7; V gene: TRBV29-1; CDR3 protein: SVGGGTGYEQY
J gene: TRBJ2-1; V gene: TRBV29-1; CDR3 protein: SVGWSYNEQF
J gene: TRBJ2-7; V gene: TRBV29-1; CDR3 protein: SVGEWKYEQY
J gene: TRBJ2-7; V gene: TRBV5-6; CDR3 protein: ASSSTDLLQY
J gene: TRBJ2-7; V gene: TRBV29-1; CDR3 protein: SLPDRAYEQY
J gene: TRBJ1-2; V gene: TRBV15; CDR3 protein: ATSRVLDRGGYGYT
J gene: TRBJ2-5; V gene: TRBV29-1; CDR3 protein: SVGRQGQETQY
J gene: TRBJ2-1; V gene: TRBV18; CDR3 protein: ASSPSTVMGEQF
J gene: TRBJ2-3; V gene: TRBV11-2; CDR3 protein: ASSGIRGLADTQY
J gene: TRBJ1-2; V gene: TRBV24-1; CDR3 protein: ATSDAGGINYGYT
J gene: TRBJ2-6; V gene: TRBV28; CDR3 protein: ASSFGANVLT
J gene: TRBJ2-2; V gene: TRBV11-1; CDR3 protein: ASSLAVRRANTGELF
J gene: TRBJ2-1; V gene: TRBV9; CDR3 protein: ASSVPSGGNEQF
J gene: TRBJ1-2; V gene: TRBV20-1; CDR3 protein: SARDQGTADRGYT
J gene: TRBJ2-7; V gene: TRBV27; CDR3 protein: ASSSSIVYEQY
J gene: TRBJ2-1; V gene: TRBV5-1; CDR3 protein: ASSLLSGRTGNEQF
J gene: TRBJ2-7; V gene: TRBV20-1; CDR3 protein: SARDQSYEQY
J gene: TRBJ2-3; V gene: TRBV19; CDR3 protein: ASSPSTGADTQY
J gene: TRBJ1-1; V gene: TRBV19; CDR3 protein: ATWAGGNTEAF
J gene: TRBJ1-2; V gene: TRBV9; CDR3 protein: ASNDPQYGYT
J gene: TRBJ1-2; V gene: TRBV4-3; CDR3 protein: ASSHPGGGADGYT
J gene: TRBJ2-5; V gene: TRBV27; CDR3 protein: ASSFLDETETQY
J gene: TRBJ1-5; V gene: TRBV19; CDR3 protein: ASSFAWGQPQH
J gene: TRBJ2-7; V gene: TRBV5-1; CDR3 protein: ASSLATDYEQY
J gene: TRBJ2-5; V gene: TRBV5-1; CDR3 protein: ASSLIPGPQETQY
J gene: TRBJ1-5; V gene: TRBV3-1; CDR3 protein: ASSQEGDQPQH
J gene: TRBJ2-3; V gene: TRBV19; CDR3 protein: ASRVAGNEDTQY